These T cell receptor beta chains were read from a single sample in a study of Ad26.COV2.S vaccination and SARS-CoV-2 variants. Assay: immunoSEQ multiplex PCR; the TCRdb copy retains only in-frame clones and omits some. The sample lists 350,000 to 400,000 clones, about 89% occurring once. Material: peripheral blood, obtained in a trial of Ad26.COV2.S vaccine versus placebo. The receptor source for this set is a person between 18 and 59 years old who received the Ad26.COV2.S COVID-19 vaccine or a placebo. Each CDR3 is given with its conserved first and last residue. A D gene is named only where the DNA matches it firmly. Not all rows give a size; the values are once, few, many and, for expanded clones, a class.

j_gene: TRBJ2-7
v_gene: TRBV20-1
d_gene: TRBD1
len: 11
abundance: -
CDR3nt: TGCAGTGCGACAGGGTCCTACGAGCAGTACTTC
CDR3aa: CSATGSYEQYF

j_gene: TRBJ1-1
v_gene: TRBV30
d_gene: -
len: 15
abundance: -
CDR3nt: TGTGCCTGGAGCTGGGGGGGACCGACGAACACTGAAGCTTTCTTT
CDR3aa: CAWSWGGPTNTEAFF

j_gene: TRBJ1-2
v_gene: TRBV6-2/TRBV6-3
d_gene: TRBD1
len: 14
abundance: -
CDR3nt: TGTGCCAGCAGCCCAGGGACAGCCCGATATGGCTACACCTTC
CDR3aa: CASSPGTARYGYTF

j_gene: TRBJ1-4
v_gene: TRBV14
d_gene: -
len: 14
abundance: -
CDR3nt: TGTGCCAGCAGCCAGAGCAGGGATAATGAAAAACTGTTTTTT
CDR3aa: CASSQSRDNEKLFF

j_gene: TRBJ2-1
v_gene: TRBV6-5
d_gene: -
len: 16
abundance: -
CDR3nt: TGTGCCAGCAGTTACTCGGCCAGGAGCTCCTACAATGAGCAGTTCTTC
CDR3aa: CASSYSARSSYNEQFF

j_gene: TRBJ2-7
v_gene: TRBV5-5
d_gene: -
len: 15
abundance: -
CDR3nt: TGTGCCAGCAGCTTGGATATAGCGGAATACTACGAGCAGTACTTC
CDR3aa: CASSLDIAEYYEQYF

j_gene: TRBJ1-6
v_gene: TRBV10-3
d_gene: -
len: 14
abundance: -
CDR3nt: TGTGCCACCTCCTCCGGAGTCTATAATTCACCCCTCCACTTT
CDR3aa: CATSSGVYNSPLHF

j_gene: TRBJ2-1
v_gene: TRBV11-3
d_gene: -
len: 16
abundance: few
CDR3nt: TGTGCCAGCAGCTTCGGCCGGGGGGCCGGCTACAATGAGCAGTTCTTC
CDR3aa: CASSFGRGAGYNEQFF

j_gene: TRBJ1-2
v_gene: TRBV3-1/TRBV3-2
d_gene: -
len: 15
abundance: -
CDR3nt: TGTGCCAGCAGCCAAGTTCCATCCCCGAGTGGCGGCTACACCTTC
CDR3aa: CASSQVPSPSGGYTF

j_gene: TRBJ1-5
v_gene: TRBV6-5
d_gene: -
len: 12
abundance: -
CDR3nt: TGTGCCAGCACCCCAGGGGTGCAGCCCCAGCATTTT
CDR3aa: CASTPGVQPQHF

j_gene: TRBJ2-1
v_gene: TRBV25-1
d_gene: -
len: 15
abundance: -
CDR3nt: TGTGCCAGCAGTGAACATAGGGGAAGTTACAATGAGCAGTTCTTC
CDR3aa: CASSEHRGSYNEQFF

j_gene: TRBJ2-3
v_gene: TRBV20-1
d_gene: -
len: 16
abundance: -
CDR3nt: TGCAGTGCTAGTCCCCCCCTGAGTGCCTCCTCGGCCTCGCAGTATTTT
CDR3aa: CSASPPLSASSASQYF

j_gene: TRBJ1-2
v_gene: TRBV18
d_gene: TRBD1
len: 15
abundance: -
CDR3nt: TGTGCCAGCTCACCACGGGACAGGGCGAACTATGGCTACACCTTC
CDR3aa: CASSPRDRANYGYTF

j_gene: TRBJ2-3
v_gene: TRBV24-1
d_gene: TRBD2
len: 19
abundance: -
CDR3nt: TGTGCCACCAGTGATTTTGGCGGGGTACTAGCGGGACCCACAGATACGCAGTATTTT
CDR3aa: CATSDFGGVLAGPTDTQYF

j_gene: TRBJ2-3
v_gene: TRBV7-2
d_gene: -
len: 13
abundance: -
CDR3nt: TGTGCCAGCAGCTTAGGGACCTCAGATACGCAGTATTTT
CDR3aa: CASSLGTSDTQYF

j_gene: TRBJ2-5
v_gene: TRBV5-4
d_gene: TRBD2
len: 16
abundance: -
CDR3nt: TGTGCCAGCAGCCCCGGCGGGGGAGTAGGGATAGAGACCCAGTACTTC
CDR3aa: CASSPGGGVGIETQYF

j_gene: TRBJ2-2
v_gene: TRBV5-4
d_gene: TRBD1
len: 16
abundance: -
CDR3nt: TGTGCCAGCAGCTTGGAAACGGGACAGGGACCCGGGGAGCTGTTTTTT
CDR3aa: CASSLETGQGPGELFF